Listed below are T cell receptor beta chains from one sample, sequenced in a study of blood T cell repertoires in COVID-19. Sequencing was performed with immunoSEQ multiplex PCR; in TCRdb, only in-frame clones are kept and a portion is missing. The sample has around 700,000 clones; 85% to 90% are singletons. Sequenced material: peripheral blood. These receptors all stem from a woman aged 18-29 years with acute or convalescent COVID-19. Both conserved end residues are part of each CDR3. The order of the fields is clone size, J gene, V gene, D gene, CDR3 DNA, CDR3 protein. The D gene is left open where the match is weak. Only part of the rows carry a size: once, few, many, or a class if the clone is expanded.

NA,TRBJ1-3,TRBV5-1,NA,TGCGCCAGCAGCTTGGACGGGGTCTCTGGAAACACCATATATTTT,CASSLDGVSGNTIYF
NA,TRBJ1-1,TRBV4-1,NA,TGCGCCAGCAGCCAAGGCCCACGGAGGGAGAAGAACACTGAAGCTTTCTTT,CASSQGPRREKNTEAFF
once,TRBJ1-5,TRBV19,NA,TGTGCCAGTGGGACATTTTATAGCAATCAGCCCCAGCATTTT,CASGTFYSNQPQHF
NA,TRBJ2-1,TRBV4-1,TRBD1,TGCGCCAGCAGCCTCCCCGGGACAGGGCCCCAGCAGTTCTTC,CASSLPGTGPQQFF
NA,TRBJ1-6,TRBV18,TRBD1,TGTGCCAGCTCACCAAGGACAGGCCTCGGTTCACCCCTCCACTTT,CASSPRTGLGSPLHF
NA,TRBJ1-4,TRBV18,NA,TGTGCCAGCTCACGTGGTAGTGGTGAAAAACTGTTTTTT,CASSRGSGEKLFF
NA,TRBJ2-6,TRBV12-3/TRBV12-4,NA,TGTGCCAGCAGTTTATCGGGGGCCAACGTCCTGACTTTC,CASSLSGANVLTF
once,TRBJ1-2,TRBV29-1,NA,TGCAGCGTACTTAGTAAGACTACTAACTATGGCTACACCTTC,CSVLSKTTNYGYTF
NA,TRBJ2-1,TRBV7-3,NA,TGTGCCAGCAGCCCCCTTGGGGCAGGGGTAGGAGATGAGCAGTTCTTC,CASSPLGAGVGDEQFF
NA,TRBJ2-5,TRBV4-1,NA,TGCGCCAGCAGCCAAGGTTTCGCGGCCCAAGAGACCCAGTACTTC,CASSQGFAAQETQYF
NA,TRBJ1-3,TRBV7-9,NA,TGTGCCAGCAGCCACCCTAGCGAGGAAGCTGGAAACACCATATATTTT,CASSHPSEEAGNTIYF
NA,TRBJ1-5,TRBV19,NA,TGTGCCAGTAGTATGAGGGAGATGAATCAGCCCCAGCATTTT,CASSMREMNQPQHF
NA,TRBJ1-6,TRBV27,NA,TGTGCCAGCAGTTTAACCTGGAGCTCCTATAATTCACCCCTCCACTTT,CASSLTWSSYNSPLHF
NA,TRBJ2-3,TRBV19,TRBD1,TGTGCCAGTAGTATGGACCTTCCGCGGGCCCGGGACAGGGGTTCAGATACGCAGTATTTT,CASSMDLPRARDRGSDTQYF
NA,TRBJ2-3,TRBV7-3,TRBD1,TGTGCCAGCAGCACAGGAGGGACAGGGGGAAATACGCAGTATTTT,CASSTGGTGGNTQYF
NA,TRBJ2-3,TRBV5-6,NA,TGTGCCAGCAGTTTGACAGGCTTTAGGGCAGATACGCAGTATTTT,CASSLTGFRADTQYF
NA,TRBJ1-2,TRBV30,NA,TGTGCCTCCTCAGGTGCGCAGCCCGGCTACACCTTC,CASSGAQPGYTF
NA,TRBJ2-7,TRBV19,NA,TGTGCCAGTAGTAATTGGACAGGGAGGGGTTATTACGAGCAGTACTTC,CASSNWTGRGYYEQYF
NA,TRBJ2-7,TRBV3-1/TRBV3-2,NA,TGTGCCAGCAGCCAAGTGGGGCAGGGGTTTTCCTACGAGCAGTACTTC,CASSQVGQGFSYEQYF
NA,TRBJ2-5,TRBV4-1,TRBD1,TGCGCCAGCAGCCAGTTCGACAGGGAAGAGACCCAGTACTTC,CASSQFDREETQYF
NA,TRBJ1-2,TRBV12-5,NA,TGTGCTAGTGGTTTGCCCTCTTATGGCTACACCTTC,CASGLPSYGYTF
once,TRBJ2-7,TRBV4-1,TRBD2,TGCGCCAGCAGCCAAGGTAGCGGGGCCCCCTACGAGCAGTACTTC,CASSQGSGAPYEQYF
once,TRBJ1-2,TRBV4-1,NA,TGCGCCAGCAGCCAATCCCCGGGAGGAGGCTACACCTTC,CASSQSPGGGYTF
NA,TRBJ1-5,TRBV28,NA,TGTGCCAGCAGTGGGGAGGGAGGTTGGGAACAGCCCCAGCATTTT,CASSGEGGWEQPQHF
once,TRBJ1-4,TRBV14,NA,TGTGCCAGCAGCCAAGAGACGGGGATGGGTGAAAAACTGTTTTTT,CASSQETGMGEKLFF
NA,TRBJ2-7,TRBV5-5,NA,TGTGCCAGCAGCGTACGACAAACGAGCTCCTACGAGCAGTACTTC,CASSVRQTSSYEQYF
NA,TRBJ1-6,TRBV2,TRBD1,TGTGCCAGCAATTTACAGGGACAGTATAATTCACCCCTCCACTTT,CASNLQGQYNSPLHF
NA,TRBJ1-4,TRBV7-6,NA,TGTGCCAGCAGCTCGCGGACAGCAACTAATGAAAAACTGTTTTTT,CASSSRTATNEKLFF
NA,TRBJ1-1,TRBV7-2,NA,TGTGCCAGCAGCTTAGTTCGCAGCGGGGCCGAAGCTTTCTTT,CASSLVRSGAEAFF
NA,TRBJ1-5,TRBV19,NA,TGTGCCAGTAGTCACCGGAATCAGCCCCAGCATTTT,CASSHRNQPQHF
NA,TRBJ2-1,TRBV28,NA,TGTGCCAGCAGTTTATTCATACAGGGGCAGTTCTTC,CASSLFIQGQFF
NA,TRBJ1-2,TRBV5-1,NA,TGCGCCAGCGGAGAGGGCAGTGGGGGCTACACCTTC,CASGEGSGGYTF
NA,TRBJ1-1,TRBV4-3,TRBD1,TGCGCCAGCAGCCTAACACAGGGGTTAGACACTGAAGCTTTCTTT,CASSLTQGLDTEAFF
once,TRBJ2-1,TRBV7-6,TRBD2,TGTGCCAGCAGCGCCTCAAGGAGCGGGGGGCACCCCCGGTTCTTC,CASSASRSGGHPRFF
NA,TRBJ1-2,TRBV7-9,NA,TGTGCCAGCAACCCGGCGGGGGGGCATAGTGGCTACACCTTC,CASNPAGGHSGYTF
NA,TRBJ1-4,TRBV2,NA,TGTGCCACCAAGCAGGGTTCAACTAATGAAAAACTGTTTTTT,CATKQGSTNEKLFF
NA,TRBJ2-1,TRBV30,NA,TGTGCCTGGAGGGGGAACCCCACAGGGCTGGTGAGCAATGAGCAGTTCTTC,CAWRGNPTGLVSNEQFF
NA,TRBJ2-1,TRBV5-1,NA,TGCGCCAGCAGCTTGAGTGGTAATAGCAAGTCTGAGCAGTTCTTC,CASSLSGNSKSEQFF
NA,TRBJ1-2,TRBV5-5,TRBD1,TGTGCCAGCAGCACCGGACAGGGGAACGGCTACACCTTC,CASSTGQGNGYTF
NA,TRBJ1-2,TRBV9,TRBD1,TGTGCCAGCAGCTCCATTTCTCAGGGGGCGCAGGTCTATGGCTACACCTTC,CASSSISQGAQVYGYTF
NA,TRBJ2-2,TRBV6-4,NA,TGTGCCAGCAGTGAGGGGGGCGGGGGCCCAAACACCGGGGAGCTGTTTTTT,CASSEGGGGPNTGELFF
NA,TRBJ1-2,TRBV18,TRBD1,TGTGCCAGCTCACCACCTGACAGGGGGCTGGTGAACTATGGCTACACCTTC,CASSPPDRGLVNYGYTF
once,TRBJ2-1,TRBV5-1,NA,TGCGCCAGCAGCCTTTGGCCGGGGGATTCTTACAATGAGCAGTTCTTC,CASSLWPGDSYNEQFF
NA,TRBJ1-2,TRBV19,TRBD1,TGTGCCAGTATCCCCACGGACAGGGAGACTAATGGCTACACCTTC,CASIPTDRETNGYTF
NA,TRBJ2-6,TRBV2,TRBD1,TGTGCCAGCACCCGAGACAGGGACTCTGGGGCCAACGTCCTGACTTTC,CASTRDRDSGANVLTF
NA,TRBJ2-4,TRBV6-5,NA,TGTGCCAGCGGCCAGACTCTAGCCAAAAACATTCAGTACTTC,CASGQTLAKNIQYF
NA,TRBJ1-1,TRBV3-1/TRBV3-2,TRBD1,TGTGCCAGCAGATGGGGACAGGAAGCTTTCTTT,CASRWGQEAFF
NA,TRBJ2-3,TRBV4-2,NA,TGTGCCAGCAGCCAACAGGGCGACGTGGGTGCCACAGATACGCAGTATTTT,CASSQQGDVGATDTQYF
once,TRBJ1-2,TRBV4-3,TRBD1,TGCGCCAGCAGCCAACGGACAGGACGCTATGGCTACACCTTC,CASSQRTGRYGYTF